These 2 T cell receptor beta chains were all obtained from the same sample, sequenced in a study of long-term antiretroviral therapy in people with HIV (dated by TCRdb to between 2022 and 2023). The immunoSEQ hsTCRB v3.0 assay was used at survey level resolution to sequence the TRB variable region. Entries here come from immuneACCESS through TCRdb and include only in-frame sequences with V and J called. Some clones fail to appear in such tables; in the studies checked, an unresolved V gene covers under half of the shortfall, and the cause of the remainder is unknown. Recorded for this sample are 20,000 to 30,000 clones; more than 70% of them occurred a single time. The top ten constitute over 4.5% of the sample. Sequenced material: unsorted PBMCs, taken 3 years after starting antiretroviral therapy. The receptors originated from a man in his late teens or twenties with HIV.

This clone was detected once. V is TRBV29-1 and J is TRBJ1-3; TRBD1 might be the D (6 bases). CDR1 and CDR2 (germline): SQVTM, ANQGSEA. The V end lost 5 bases, the J end lost 0 bases, and 20 bases lay between the germline ends. CDR3 length equals 17 residues. DNA for the CDR3: TGCAGCGTTCTAATGGGGGTAGGGGGGACCTCTGGAAACACCATATATTTT. Its protein is CSVLMGVGGTSGNTIYF.

The chain has TRBV5-6 and TRBJ1-6; no definite D call. CDR1 is SGHDT, CDR2 YYEEEE, per germline. This CDR3 has 16 amino acids. Trimming stripped 0 bases from V and 0 bases from J, with 7 bases between. CDR3 region: CASSLGASSYNSPLHF. CDR3 nucleotides: TGTGCCAGCAGCTTGGGGGCCAGCTCCTATAATTCACCCCTCCACTTT.